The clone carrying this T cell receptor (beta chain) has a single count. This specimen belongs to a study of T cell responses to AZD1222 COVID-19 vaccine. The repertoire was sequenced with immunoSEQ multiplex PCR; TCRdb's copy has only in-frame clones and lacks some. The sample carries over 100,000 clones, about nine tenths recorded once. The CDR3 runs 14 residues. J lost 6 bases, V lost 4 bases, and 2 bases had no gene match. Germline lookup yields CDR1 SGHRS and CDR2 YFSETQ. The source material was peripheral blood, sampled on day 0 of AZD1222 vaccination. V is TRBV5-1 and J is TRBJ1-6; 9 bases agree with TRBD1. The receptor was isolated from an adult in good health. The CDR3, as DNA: TGCGCCAGCAGCCCGGGACAGGGTAATTCACCCCTCCACTTT. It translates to CASSPGQGNSPLHF.